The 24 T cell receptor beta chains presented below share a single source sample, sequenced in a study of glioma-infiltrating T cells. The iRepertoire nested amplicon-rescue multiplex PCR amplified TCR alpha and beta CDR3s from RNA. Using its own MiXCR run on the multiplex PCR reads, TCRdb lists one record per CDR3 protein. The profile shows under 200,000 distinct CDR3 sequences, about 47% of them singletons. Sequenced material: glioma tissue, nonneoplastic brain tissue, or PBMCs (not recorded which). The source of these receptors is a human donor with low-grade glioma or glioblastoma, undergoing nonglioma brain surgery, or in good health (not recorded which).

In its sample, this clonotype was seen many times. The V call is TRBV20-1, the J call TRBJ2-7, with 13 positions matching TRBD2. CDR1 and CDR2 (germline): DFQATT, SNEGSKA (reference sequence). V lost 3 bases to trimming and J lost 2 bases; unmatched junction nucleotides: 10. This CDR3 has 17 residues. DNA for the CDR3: TGCAGTGCTAGGGCGGGACTAGCGGGACTAAAGACCTACGAGCAGTACTTC. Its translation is CSARAGLAGLKTYEQYF.

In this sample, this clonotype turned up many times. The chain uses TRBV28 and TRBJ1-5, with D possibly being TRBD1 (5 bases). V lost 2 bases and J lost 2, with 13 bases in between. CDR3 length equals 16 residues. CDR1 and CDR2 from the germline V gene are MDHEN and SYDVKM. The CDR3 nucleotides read TGTGCCAGCAGTTTAAGGTTCCAGGGAGGCAATCAGCCCCAGCATTTT. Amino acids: CASSLRFQGGNQPQHF.

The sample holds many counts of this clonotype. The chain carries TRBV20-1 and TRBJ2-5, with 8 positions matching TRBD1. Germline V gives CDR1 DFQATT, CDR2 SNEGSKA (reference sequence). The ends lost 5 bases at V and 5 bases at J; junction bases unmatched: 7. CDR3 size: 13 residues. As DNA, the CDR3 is TGCAGTGCTGTAGCAGGGGGCGTCGAGACCCAGTACTTC. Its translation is CSAVAGGVETQYF.

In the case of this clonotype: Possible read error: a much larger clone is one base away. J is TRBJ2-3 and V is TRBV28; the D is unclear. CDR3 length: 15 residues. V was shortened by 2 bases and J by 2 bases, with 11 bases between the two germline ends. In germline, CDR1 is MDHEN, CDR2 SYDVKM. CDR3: CASSLGHSDTDTQYF. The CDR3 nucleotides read TGTGCCAGCAGTTTAGGGCACTCAGACACAGATACGCAGTATTTT.

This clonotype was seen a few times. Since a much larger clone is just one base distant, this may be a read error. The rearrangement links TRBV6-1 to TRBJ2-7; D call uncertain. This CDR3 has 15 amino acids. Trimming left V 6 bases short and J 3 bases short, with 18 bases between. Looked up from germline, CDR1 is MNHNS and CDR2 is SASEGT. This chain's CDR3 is CASSLNSLGFYEQYF. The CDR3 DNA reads TGTGCCAGCAGCCTGAATAGTCTCGGTTTCTACGAGCAGTACTTC.

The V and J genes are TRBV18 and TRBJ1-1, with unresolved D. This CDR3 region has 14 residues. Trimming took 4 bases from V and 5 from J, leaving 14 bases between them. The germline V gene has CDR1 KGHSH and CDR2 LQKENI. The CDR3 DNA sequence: TGTGCCAGCTCACGAGGGTCGGGTGAAACTGAAGCTTTCTTT. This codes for CASSRGSGETEAFF.

The CDR3, as DNA: TGTGCCAGCAGCGTAGAGGTCGGCTATGAGCAGTTCTTC. This translates into CASSVEVGYEQFF. This chain connects TRBV9 to TRBJ2-1; D not certain. The germline V and J ends were trimmed by 0 bases and 8 bases, with 9 bases remaining between them. The CDR3 covers 13 residues. CDR1 is SGDLS and CDR2 is YYNGEE in the germline V gene.

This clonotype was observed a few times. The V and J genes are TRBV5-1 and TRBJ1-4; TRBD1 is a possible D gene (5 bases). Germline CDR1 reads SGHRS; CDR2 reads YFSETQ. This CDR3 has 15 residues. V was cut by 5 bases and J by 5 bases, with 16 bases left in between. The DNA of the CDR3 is TGCGCCAGCAGGCAGGATGGGACGGCGAATGAAAAACTGTTTTTT. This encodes CASRQDGTANEKLFF.

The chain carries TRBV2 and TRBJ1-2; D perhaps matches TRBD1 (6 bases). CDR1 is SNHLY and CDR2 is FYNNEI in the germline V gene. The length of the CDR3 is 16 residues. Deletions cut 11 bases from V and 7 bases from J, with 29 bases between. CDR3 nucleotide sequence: TGTGCCGGCCAGAACAGGCTCCCAAGGGGGGCTAGTGGCTACACCTTC. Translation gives CAGQNRLPRGASGYTF.

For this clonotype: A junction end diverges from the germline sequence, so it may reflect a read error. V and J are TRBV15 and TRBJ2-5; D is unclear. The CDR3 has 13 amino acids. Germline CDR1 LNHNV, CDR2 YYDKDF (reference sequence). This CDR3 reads CATRPPPVETQYF. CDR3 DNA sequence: TGTGCCACCAGACCCCCCCCCGTTGAGACCCAGTACTTT.

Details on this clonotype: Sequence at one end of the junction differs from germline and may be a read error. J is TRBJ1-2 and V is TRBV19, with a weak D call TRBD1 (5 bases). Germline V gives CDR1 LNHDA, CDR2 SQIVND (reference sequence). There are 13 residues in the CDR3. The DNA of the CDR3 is TGTGCCAGTAGTATAGATCGCGAGAGGGGCTGCACCTTC. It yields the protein CASSIDRERGCTF.

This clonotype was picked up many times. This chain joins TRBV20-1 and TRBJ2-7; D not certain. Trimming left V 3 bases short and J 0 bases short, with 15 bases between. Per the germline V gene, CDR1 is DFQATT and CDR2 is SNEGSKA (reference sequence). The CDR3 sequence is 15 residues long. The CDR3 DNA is TGCAGTGCTAGTCGAGAAGCCCTGAGCTCCTACGAGCAGTACTTC. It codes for CSASREALSSYEQYF.

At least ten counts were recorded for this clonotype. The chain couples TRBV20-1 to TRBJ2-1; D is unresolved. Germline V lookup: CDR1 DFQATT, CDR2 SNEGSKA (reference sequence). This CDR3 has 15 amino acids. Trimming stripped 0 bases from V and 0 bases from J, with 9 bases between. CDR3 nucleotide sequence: TGCAGTGCTAGAGACAGGCAGATCTCCTACAATGAGCAGTTCTTC. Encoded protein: CSARDRQISYNEQFF.

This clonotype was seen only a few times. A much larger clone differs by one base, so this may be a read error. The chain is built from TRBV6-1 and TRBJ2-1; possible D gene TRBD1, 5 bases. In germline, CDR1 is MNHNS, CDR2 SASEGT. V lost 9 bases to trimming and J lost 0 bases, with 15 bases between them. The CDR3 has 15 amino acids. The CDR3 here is CARRSGFFSYNEQFF. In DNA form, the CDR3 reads TGTGCCAGAAGATCAGGGTTCTTCTCCTACAATGAGCAGTTCTTC.

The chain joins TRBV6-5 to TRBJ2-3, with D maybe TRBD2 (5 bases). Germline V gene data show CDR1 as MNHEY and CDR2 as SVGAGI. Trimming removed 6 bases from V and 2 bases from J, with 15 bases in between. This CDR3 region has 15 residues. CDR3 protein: CASRDEGELTDTQYF. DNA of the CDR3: TGTGCCAGCAGGGATGAGGGCGAACTCACAGATACGCAGTATTTT.

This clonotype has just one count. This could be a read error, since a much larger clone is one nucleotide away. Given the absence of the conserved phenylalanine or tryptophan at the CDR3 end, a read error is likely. CDR3 DNA: TGCGGGGGTAGCGACAGACTTAAACCCTACGAGCAGTACTCC. It is translated as CGGSDRLKPYEQYS. V is TRBV20-1 and J is TRBJ2-7; D possibly matches TRBD1 or TRBD2 (5 bases each). Germline V CDR1 and CDR2: DFQATT, SNEGSKA (reference sequence). The CDR3 length is 14 residues.

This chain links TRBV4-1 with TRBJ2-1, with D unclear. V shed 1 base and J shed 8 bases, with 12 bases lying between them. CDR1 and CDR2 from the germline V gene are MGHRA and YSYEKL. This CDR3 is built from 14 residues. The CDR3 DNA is TGCGCCAGCAGCCAAGCCCCTAGAAGTGATGAGCAGTTCTTC. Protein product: CASSQAPRSDEQFF.

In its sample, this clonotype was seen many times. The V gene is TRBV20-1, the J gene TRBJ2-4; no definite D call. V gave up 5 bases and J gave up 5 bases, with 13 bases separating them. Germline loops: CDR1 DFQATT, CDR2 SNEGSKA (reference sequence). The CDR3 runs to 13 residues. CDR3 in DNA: TGCAGTGCTCCCGCGGCCGCGGAAAACATTCAGTACTTC. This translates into CSAPAAAENIQYF.

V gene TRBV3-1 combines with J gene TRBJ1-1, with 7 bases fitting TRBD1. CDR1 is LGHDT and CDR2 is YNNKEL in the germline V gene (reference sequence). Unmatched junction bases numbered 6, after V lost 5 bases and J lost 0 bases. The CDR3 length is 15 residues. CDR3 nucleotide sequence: TGTGCCAGCAGCACAGGGGACAGCGTGAACACTGAAGCTTTCTTT. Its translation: CASSTGDSVNTEAFF. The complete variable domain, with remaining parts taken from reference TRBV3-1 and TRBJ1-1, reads DTAVSQTPKYLVTQMGNDKSIKCEQNLGHDTMYWYKQDSKKFLKIMFSYNNKELIINETVPNRFSPKSPDKAHLNLHINSLELGDSAVYFCASSTGDSVNTEAFFGQGTRLTVV.

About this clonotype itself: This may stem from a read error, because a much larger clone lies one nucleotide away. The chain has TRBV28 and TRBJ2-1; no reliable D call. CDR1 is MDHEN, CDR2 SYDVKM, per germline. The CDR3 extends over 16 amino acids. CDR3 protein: CASSLFGWRSYNEEFF. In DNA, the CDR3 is TGTGCCAGCAGTTTATTTGGGTGGCGGAGCTACAATGAGGAGTTCTTC.

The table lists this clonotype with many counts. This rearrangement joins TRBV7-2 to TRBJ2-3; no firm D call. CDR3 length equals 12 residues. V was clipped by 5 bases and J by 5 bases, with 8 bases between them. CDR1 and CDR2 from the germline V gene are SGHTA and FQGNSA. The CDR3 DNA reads TGTGCCAGCAGCCCCCTCGGAGATACGCAGTATTTT. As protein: CASSPLGDTQYF.

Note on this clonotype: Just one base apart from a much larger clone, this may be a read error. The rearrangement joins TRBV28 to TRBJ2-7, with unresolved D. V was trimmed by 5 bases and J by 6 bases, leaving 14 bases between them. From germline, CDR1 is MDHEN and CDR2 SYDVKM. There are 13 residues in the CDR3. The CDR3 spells CASSRAALGEQYF. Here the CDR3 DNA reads TGTGCCAGCAGTCGGGCGGCGTTAGGCGAGCAGTACTTC.

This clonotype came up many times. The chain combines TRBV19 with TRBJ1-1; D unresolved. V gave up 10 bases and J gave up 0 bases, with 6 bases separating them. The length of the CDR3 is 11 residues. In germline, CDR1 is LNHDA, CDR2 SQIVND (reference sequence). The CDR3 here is CATSLNTEAFF. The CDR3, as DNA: TGTGCCACCTCACTGAACACTGAAGCTTTCTTT.

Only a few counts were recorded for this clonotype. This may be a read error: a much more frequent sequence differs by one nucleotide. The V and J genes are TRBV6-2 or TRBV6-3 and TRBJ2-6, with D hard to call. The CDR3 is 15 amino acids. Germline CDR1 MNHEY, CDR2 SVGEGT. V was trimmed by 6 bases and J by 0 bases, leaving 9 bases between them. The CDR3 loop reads CASRPQFSGANVLTF. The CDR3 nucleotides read TGTGCCAGCAGGCCTCAATTCTCTGGGGCCAACGTCCTGACTTTC.